This paragraph covers one TCR beta chain sequence. What it binds is not known. This sample was taken from a study of OX40 agonist ivuxolimab in advanced cancers. CDR3 length: 14 residues. Germline V gene data show CDR1 as MDHEN and CDR2 as SYDVKM. The junction had 7 bases not matched to a gene; V was cut back by 6 bases and J by 6 bases. Generated by immunoSEQ multiplex PCR, the TCRdb table keeps only in-frame clones and is missing some. Of tens of thousands of clones detected, around 90% appear once; the ten largest clones hold 1.5% to 2%. Findings and limits, study-wide: Clonal expansion was seen in CD4+ and CD8+ blood T cells by week 6 at 0.1 to 3.0 mg/kg.

The TCR originated in an adult with an advanced solid tumor such as melanoma, head and neck, liver or kidney cancer. The chain carries TRBV28 and TRBJ2-1; 8 bases agree with TRBD1. The sample here was CD4+ or CD8+ T cells sorted from blood, taken in a trial of the OX40 agonist ivuxolimab. Here the CDR3 reads CASSPQQGVNEQFF. The CDR3 coding sequence is TGTGCCAGCAGCCCGCAACAGGGGGTCAATGAGCAGTTCTTC.